This T cell receptor beta chain was recovered during a study of cytomegalovirus exposure and HLA in healthy donors. Looking at the study overall: The use of the same platform for the 95 to 150 validation repertoires and the roughly 730 first-cohort repertoires was reported by a later analysis. Study-level findings and limits: Rarity marked most TCR sequences, yet some public TCRs occurred in many donors. Cytomegalovirus-associated TCR beta chains were listed, numbering approximately 150. In vitro work confirmed that a few CMV-associated chains recognize CMV antigens.

V shed 1 base and J 4 bases; nucleotides not matched to a gene: 8. Germline loops: CDR1 LGHNA, CDR2 YSLEER. The CDR3 runs to 16 residues. Concerning this clone: Antigen: not known.

Generated by immunoSEQ multiplex PCR, the TCRdb table keeps only in-frame clones and is missing some. The sample includes fewer than 90,000 clones, around 82% of them seen just once. The sequencing input was PBMCs. The receptor was isolated from a woman aged 18-29 years in good health and CMV-seropositive. V usage is TRBV4-3 and J usage is TRBJ2-7, with 9 positions matching TRBD1. The CDR3 spells CASSQGTPDRGYEQYF. CDR3 DNA: TGCGCCAGCAGCCAAGGGACTCCGGACAGGGGTTACGAGCAGTACTTC.